This T cell receptor (beta chain) was identified in a study of blood T cell repertoires in COVID-19. Original processing methods: The assay estimated nucleated cells by amplifying reference gene primers. Libraries were prepared by immunoSEQ multiplex PCR; TCRdb keeps only in-frame clonotypes and omits some of them. V and J calls and clone size come straight from that table; D and trimming were deduced from the DNA. The table shows 170,000 or so clones, with roughly 84% occurring only once. Assignment of participants to cohorts was predicated upon participant-reported clinical history. Two negative PCRs, clearance, or symptom resolution characterized the recovered Cohort 3 donors. V dropped 5 bases and J dropped 0 bases, with 4 bases sitting between them. Germline V gene data show CDR1 as LNHDA and CDR2 as SQIVND (reference sequence). The length of the CDR3 is 13 residues.

This chain joins TRBV19 and TRBJ1-4; D is unclear. The sample taken for sequencing was PBMCs or T cells enriched from blood (not recorded which). This sequence originates from a woman aged 45 to 65 who had recovered from COVID-19. CDR3 bases: TGTGCCAGTAGTGAGACAACTAATGAAAAACTGTTTTTT. Protein product: CASSETTNEKLFF. Full variable domain (rest looked up from reference TRBV19 and TRBJ1-4): DGGITQSPKYLFRKEGQNVTLSCEQNLNHDAMYWYRQDPGQGLRLIYYSQIVNDFQKGDIAEGYSVSREKKESFPLTVTSAQKNPTAFYLCASSETTNEKLFFGSGTQLSVL.